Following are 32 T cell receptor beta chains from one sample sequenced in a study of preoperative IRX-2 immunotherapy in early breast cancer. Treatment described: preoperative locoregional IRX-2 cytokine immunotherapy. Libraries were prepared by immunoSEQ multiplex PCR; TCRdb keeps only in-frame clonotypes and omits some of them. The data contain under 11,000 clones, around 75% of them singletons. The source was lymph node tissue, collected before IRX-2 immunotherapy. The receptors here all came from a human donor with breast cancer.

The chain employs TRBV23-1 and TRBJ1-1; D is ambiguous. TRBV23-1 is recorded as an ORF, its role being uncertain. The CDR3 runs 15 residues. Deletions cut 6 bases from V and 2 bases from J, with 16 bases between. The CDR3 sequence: CASSQDRTVNTEAFF. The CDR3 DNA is TGCGCCAGCAGCCAAGATCGAACAGTCAACACTGAAGCTTTCTTT.

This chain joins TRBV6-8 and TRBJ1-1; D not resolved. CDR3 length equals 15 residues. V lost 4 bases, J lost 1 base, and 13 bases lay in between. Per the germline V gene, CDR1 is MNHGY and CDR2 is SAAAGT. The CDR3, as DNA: TGTGCCAGCAGTTTTCTAAGAGGAGAGAACACTGAAGCTTTCTTT. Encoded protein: CASSFLRGENTEAFF.

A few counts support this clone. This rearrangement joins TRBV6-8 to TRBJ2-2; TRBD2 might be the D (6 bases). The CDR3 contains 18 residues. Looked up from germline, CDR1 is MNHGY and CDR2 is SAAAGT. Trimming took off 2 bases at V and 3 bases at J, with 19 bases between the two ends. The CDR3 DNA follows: TGTGCCAGCAGTTACCTTAAAATAACGGGACTCCACACCGGGGAGCTGTTTTTT. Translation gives CASSYLKITGLHTGELFF.

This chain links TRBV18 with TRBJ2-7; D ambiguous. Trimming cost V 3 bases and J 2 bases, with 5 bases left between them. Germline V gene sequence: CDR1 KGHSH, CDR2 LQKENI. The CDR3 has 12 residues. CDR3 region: CASSPWTYEQYF. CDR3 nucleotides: TGTGCCAGCTCACCGTGGACCTACGAGCAGTACTTC.

CDR3 nucleotides: TGTGCCAGCAGGAAGGGGACAGACCAGAACTATGGCTACACCTTC. It translates to CASRKGTDQNYGYTF. This rearrangement joins TRBV11-3 to TRBJ1-2, with TRBD1 matching 7 bases. Looked up from germline, CDR1 is SGHNT and CDR2 is YENEEA. This CDR3 comprises 15 residues. The junction had 9 bases not matched to a gene; V was cut back by 6 bases and J by 2 bases.

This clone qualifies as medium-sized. CDR3 amino acids: CASSLDRGSDTIYF. In DNA, the CDR3 is TGTGCCAGCAGCCTCGACAGGGGATCAGACACCATATATTTT. This chain connects TRBV11-3 to TRBJ1-3, with 8 bases fitting TRBD1. Looked up from germline, CDR1 is SGHNT and CDR2 is YENEEA. With 5 bases clipped from V and 8 bases from J, the junction kept 8 bases outside the gene matches. The length of the CDR3 is 14 residues. The complete variable domain, with remaining parts taken from reference TRBV11-3 and TRBJ1-3, reads EAGVVQSPRYKIIEKKQPVAFWCNPISGHNTLYWYLQNLGQGPELLIRYENEEAVDDSQLPKDRFSAERLKGVDSTLKIQPAELGDSAVYLCASSLDRGSDTIYFGEGSWLTVV.

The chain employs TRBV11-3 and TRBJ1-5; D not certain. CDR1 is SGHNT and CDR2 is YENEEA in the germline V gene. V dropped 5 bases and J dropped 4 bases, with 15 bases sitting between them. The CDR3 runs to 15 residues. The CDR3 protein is CASSQIIGGNQPQHF. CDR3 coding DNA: TGTGCCAGCAGCCAAATAATCGGAGGGAATCAGCCCCAGCATTTT.

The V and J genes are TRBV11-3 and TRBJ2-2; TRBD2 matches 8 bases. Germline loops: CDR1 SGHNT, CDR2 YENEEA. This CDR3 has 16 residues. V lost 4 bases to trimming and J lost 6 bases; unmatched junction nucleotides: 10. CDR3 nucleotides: TGTGCCAGCAGCTCGCTCGGGGGGGGCCCGGCCGGGGAGCTGTTTTTT. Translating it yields CASSSLGGGPAGELFF.

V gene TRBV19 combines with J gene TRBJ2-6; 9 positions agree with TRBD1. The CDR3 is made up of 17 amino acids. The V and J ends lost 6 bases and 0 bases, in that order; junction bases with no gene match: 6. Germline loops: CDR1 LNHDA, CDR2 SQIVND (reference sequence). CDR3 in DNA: TGTGCCAGTAGAACCGGGACAGGGCCCTCTGGGGCCAACGTCCTGACTTTC. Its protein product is CASRTGTGPSGANVLTF. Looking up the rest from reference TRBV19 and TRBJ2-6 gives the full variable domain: DGGITQSPKYLFRKEGQNVTLSCEQNLNHDAMYWYRQDPGQGLRLIYYSQIVNDFQKGDIAEGYSVSREKKESFPLTVTSAQKNPTAFYLCASRTGTGPSGANVLTFGAGSRLTVL.

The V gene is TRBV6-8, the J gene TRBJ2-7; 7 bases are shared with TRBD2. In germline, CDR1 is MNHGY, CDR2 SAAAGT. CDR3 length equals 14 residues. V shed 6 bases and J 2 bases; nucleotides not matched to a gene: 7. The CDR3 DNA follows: TGTGCCAGCAGCCCGCGACGGGAGGCCTACGAGCAGTACTTC. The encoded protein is CASSPRREAYEQYF.

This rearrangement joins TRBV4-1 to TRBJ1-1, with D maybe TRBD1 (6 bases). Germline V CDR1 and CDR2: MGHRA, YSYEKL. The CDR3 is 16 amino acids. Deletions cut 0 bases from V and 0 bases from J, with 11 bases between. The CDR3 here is CASSQEVTGLNTEAFF. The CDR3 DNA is TGCGCCAGCAGCCAAGAAGTGACAGGCCTGAACACTGAAGCTTTCTTT.

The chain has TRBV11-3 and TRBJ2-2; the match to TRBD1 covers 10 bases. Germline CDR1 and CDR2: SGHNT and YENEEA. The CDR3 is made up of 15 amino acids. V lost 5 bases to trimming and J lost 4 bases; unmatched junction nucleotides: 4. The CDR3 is CASSLDRGRTGELFF. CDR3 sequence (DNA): TGTGCCAGCAGCCTTGACAGGGGGCGCACCGGGGAGCTGTTTTTT. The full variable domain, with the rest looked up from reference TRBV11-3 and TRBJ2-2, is EAGVVQSPRYKIIEKKQPVAFWCNPISGHNTLYWYLQNLGQGPELLIRYENEEAVDDSQLPKDRFSAERLKGVDSTLKIQPAELGDSAVYLCASSLDRGRTGELFFGEGSRLTVL.

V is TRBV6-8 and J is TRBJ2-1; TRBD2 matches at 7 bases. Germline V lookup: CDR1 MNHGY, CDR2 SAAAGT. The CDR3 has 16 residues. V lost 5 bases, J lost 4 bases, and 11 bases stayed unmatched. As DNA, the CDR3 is TGTGCCAGCAGTCCGAAAACAGCGGGAAAGTACAATGAGCAGTTCTTC. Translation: CASSPKTAGKYNEQFF.

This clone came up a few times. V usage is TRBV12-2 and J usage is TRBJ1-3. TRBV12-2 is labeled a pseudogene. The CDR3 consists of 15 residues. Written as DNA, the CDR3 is TGTGCCTCAACGACTCAGGGACTCACTGGAAACACCATATATTTT. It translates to CASTTQGLTGNTIYF.

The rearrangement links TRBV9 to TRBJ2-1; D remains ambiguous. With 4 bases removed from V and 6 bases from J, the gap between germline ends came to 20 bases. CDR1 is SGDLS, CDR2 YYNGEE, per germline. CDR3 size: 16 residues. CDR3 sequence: CASSPAAAKGLNEQFF. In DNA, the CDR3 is TGTGCCAGCAGCCCAGCCGCGGCCAAAGGCCTCAATGAGCAGTTCTTC.

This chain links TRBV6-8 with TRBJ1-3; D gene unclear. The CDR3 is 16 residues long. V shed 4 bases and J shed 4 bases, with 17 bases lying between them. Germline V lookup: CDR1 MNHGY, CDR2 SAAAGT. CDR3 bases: TGTGCCAGCAGTTTCGGAGGCAGACGAGACGGAAACACCATATATTTT. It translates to CASSFGGRRDGNTIYF.

In DNA form, the CDR3 reads TGTGCCAGCAGCTTTGCCGGGACAGGGACCGTGAACACTGAAGCTTTCTTT. Translation gives CASSFAGTGTVNTEAFF. V usage is TRBV11-3 and J usage is TRBJ1-1; TRBD1 agrees at 9 bases. V shed 3 bases and J 0 bases; nucleotides not matched to a gene: 8. CDR3 length: 17 amino acids. CDR1 and CDR2 (germline): SGHNT, YENEEA. Full variable domain (missing parts from reference TRBV11-3 and TRBJ1-1): EAGVVQSPRYKIIEKKQPVAFWCNPISGHNTLYWYLQNLGQGPELLIRYENEEAVDDSQLPKDRFSAERLKGVDSTLKIQPAELGDSAVYLCASSFAGTGTVNTEAFFGQGTRLTVV.

The CDR3 sequence: CASSFTSVYYEQYF. The CDR3 DNA sequence: TGTGCCAGCAGCTTTACTAGCGTATACTACGAGCAGTACTTC. This sequence joins TRBV9 and TRBJ2-7; 7 bases match TRBD2. In germline, CDR1 is SGDLS, CDR2 YYNGEE. The CDR3 sequence is 14 residues long. V was clipped by 4 bases and J by 3 bases; unmatched bases: 7. Full variable domain (remainder filled in from reference TRBV9 and TRBJ2-7): DSGVTQTPKHLITATGQRVTLRCSPRSGDLSVYWYQQSLDQGLQFLIQYYNGEERAKGNILERFSAQQFPDLHSELNLSSLELGDSALYFCASSFTSVYYEQYFGPGTRLTVT.

In DNA form, the CDR3 reads TGCAGCGCCCGGAGGCCCGCTAACTATGGCTACACCTTC. The encoded protein is CSARRPANYGYTF. The chain links TRBV29-1 to TRBJ1-2, with D unclear. The germline CDR1 and CDR2 sequences are SQVTM and ANQGSEA. This CDR3 has 13 amino acids. V lost 7 bases and J lost 0, with 12 bases in between. The full variable domain, in which reference TRBV29-1 and TRBJ1-2 provide the parts outside the CDR3, is SAVISQKPSRDICQRGTSLTIQCQVDSQVTMMFWYRQQPGQSLTLIATANQGSEATYESGFVIDKFPISRPNLTFSTLTVSNMSPEDSSIYLCSARRPANYGYTFGSGTRLTVV.

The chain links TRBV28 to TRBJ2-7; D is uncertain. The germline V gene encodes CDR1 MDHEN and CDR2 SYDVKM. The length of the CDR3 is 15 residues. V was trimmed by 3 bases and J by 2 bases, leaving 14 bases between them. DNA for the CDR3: TGTGCCAGCAGTTTTGGTTCAAGCGTCCCCTACGAGCAGTACTTC. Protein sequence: CASSFGSSVPYEQYF.

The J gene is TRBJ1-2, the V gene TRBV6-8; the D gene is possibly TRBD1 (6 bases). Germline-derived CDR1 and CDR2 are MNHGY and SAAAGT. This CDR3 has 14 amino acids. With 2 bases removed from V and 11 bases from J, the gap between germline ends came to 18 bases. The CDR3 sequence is CASSYVQLGAVYTF. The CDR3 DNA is TGTGCCAGCAGTTACGTACAATTGGGGGCTGTTTACACCTTC.

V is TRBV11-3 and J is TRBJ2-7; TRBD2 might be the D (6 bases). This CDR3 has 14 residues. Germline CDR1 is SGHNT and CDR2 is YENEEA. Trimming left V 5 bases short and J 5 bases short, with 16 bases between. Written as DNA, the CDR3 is TGTGCCAGCAGCCCCGGGACTTGGTTTGACGAGCAGTACTTC. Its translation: CASSPGTWFDEQYF.

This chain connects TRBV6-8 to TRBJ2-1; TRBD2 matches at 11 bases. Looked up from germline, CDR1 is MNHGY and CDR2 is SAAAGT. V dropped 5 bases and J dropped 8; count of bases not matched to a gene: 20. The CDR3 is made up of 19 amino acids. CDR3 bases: TGTGCCAGCAGTGGGGGTTTGTTTAGCGGGAGGGCTTTCGGAGATGAGCAGTTCTTC. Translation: CASSGGLFSGRAFGDEQFF.

The CDR3 loop is CASRTGTGLSGELFF. CDR3 coding DNA: TGTGCCAGCAGGACCGGGACAGGGTTGAGCGGGGAGCTGTTTTTT. The chain has TRBV11-3 and TRBJ2-2, with TRBD1 matching 9 bases. The germline V gene encodes CDR1 SGHNT and CDR2 YENEEA. The CDR3 runs to 15 residues. V lost 6 bases to trimming and J lost 7 bases; unmatched junction nucleotides: 9.

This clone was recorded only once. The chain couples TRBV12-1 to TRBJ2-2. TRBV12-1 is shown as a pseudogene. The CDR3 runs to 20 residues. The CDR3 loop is CASSSAGTLAVPANTGELFF. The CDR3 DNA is TGTGCCAGCAGCTCCGCCGGGACGTTAGCTGTACCCGCGAACACCGGGGAGCTGTTTTTT.

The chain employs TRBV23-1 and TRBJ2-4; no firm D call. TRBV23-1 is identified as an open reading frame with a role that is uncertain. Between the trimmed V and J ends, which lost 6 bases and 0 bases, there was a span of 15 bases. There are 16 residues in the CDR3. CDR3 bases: TGCGCCAGCAGCTCGATGCAAGGGAAAGCCAAAAACATTCAGTACTTC. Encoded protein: CASSSMQGKAKNIQYF.

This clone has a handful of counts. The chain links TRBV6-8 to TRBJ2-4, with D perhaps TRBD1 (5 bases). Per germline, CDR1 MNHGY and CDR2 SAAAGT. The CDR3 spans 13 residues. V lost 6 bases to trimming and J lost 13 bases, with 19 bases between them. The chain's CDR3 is CASSPTQAAFQYF. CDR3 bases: TGTGCCAGCAGCCCCACACAGGCAGCTTTCCAGTACTTC.

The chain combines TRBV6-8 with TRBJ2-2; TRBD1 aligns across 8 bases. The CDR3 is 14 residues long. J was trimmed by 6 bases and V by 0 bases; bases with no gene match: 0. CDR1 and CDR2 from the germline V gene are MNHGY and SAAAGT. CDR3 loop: CASSYSTGAGELFF. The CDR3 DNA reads TGTGCCAGCAGTTACTCGACAGGGGCCGGGGAGCTGTTTTTT.

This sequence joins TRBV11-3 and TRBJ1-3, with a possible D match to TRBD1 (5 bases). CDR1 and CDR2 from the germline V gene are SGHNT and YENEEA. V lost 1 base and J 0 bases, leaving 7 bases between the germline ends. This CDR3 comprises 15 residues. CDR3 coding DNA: TGTGCCAGCAGCTTAGTCGGGGGCTCTGGAAACACCATATATTTT. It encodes CASSLVGGSGNTIYF.

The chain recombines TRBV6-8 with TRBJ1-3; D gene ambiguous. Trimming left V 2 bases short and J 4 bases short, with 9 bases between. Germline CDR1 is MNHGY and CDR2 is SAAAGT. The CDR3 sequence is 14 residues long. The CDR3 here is CASSYEAAGNTIYF. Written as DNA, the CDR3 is TGTGCCAGCAGTTACGAGGCAGCCGGAAACACCATATATTTT.

CDR3 amino acids: CASRAHSGSSYNEQFF. The CDR3, as DNA: TGTGCCAGCAGGGCCCATAGCGGGTCATCCTACAATGAGCAGTTCTTC. The rearrangement uses TRBV6-8 and TRBJ2-1, with 7 bases that match TRBD2. V was pared by 6 bases and J by 1 base, with 9 bases of the junction left unmatched. The CDR3 spans 16 residues. From germline, CDR1 is MNHGY and CDR2 SAAAGT.

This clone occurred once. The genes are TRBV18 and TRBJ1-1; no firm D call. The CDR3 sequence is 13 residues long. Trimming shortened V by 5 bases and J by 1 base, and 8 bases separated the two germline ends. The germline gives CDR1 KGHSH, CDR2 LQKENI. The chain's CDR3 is CASSFSANTEAFF. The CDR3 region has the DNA TGTGCCAGCTCATTCTCGGCGAACACTGAAGCTTTCTTT.